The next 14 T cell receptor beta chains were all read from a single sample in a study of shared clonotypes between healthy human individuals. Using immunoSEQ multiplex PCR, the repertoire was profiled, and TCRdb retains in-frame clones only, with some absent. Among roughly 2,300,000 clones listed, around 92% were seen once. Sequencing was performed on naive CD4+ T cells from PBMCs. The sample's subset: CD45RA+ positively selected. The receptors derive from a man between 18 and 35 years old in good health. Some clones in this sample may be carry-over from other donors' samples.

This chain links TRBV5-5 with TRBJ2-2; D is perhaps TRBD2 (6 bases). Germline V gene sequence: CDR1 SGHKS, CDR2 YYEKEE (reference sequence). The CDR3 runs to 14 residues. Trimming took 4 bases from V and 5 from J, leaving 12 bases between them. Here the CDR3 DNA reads TGTGCCAGCAGCCCCCCGGGGGTGACCGGGGAGCTGTTTTTT. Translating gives CASSPPGVTGELFF.

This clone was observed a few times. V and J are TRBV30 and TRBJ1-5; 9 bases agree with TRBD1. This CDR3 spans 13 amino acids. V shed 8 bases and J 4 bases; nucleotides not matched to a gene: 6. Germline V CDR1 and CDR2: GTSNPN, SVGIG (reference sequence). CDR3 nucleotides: TGTGCCCAGGACAGGGGATTTAATCAGCCCCAGCATTTT. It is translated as CAQDRGFNQPQHF.

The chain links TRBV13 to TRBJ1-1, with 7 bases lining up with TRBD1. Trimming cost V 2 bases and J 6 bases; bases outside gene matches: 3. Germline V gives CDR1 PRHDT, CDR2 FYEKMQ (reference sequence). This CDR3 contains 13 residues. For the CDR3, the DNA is TGTGCCAGCAGCTTACCCGGACAGGCTGAAGCTTTCTTT. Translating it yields CASSLPGQAEAFF.

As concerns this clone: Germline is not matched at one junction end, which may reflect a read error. The CDR3 reads CASTLVSGGGAYEQYF. CDR3 DNA sequence: TGCGCCAGCACCTTGGTATCTGGGGGGGGTGCCTACGAGCAGTACTTC. The chain has TRBV5-1 and TRBJ2-7, with 7 bases matching TRBD2. The germline V gene encodes CDR1 SGHRS and CDR2 YFSETQ. The CDR3 is 16 amino acids.

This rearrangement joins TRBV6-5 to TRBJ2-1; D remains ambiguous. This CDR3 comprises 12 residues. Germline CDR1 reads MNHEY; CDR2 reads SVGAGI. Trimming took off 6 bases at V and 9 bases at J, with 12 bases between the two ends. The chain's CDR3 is CASRELGSEQFF. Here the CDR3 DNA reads TGTGCCAGCAGGGAGCTAGGTAGTGAGCAGTTCTTC.

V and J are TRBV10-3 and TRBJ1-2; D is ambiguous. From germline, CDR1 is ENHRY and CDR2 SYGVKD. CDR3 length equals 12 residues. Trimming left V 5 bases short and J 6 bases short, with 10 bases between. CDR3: CAISYRGDGYTF. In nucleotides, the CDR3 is TGTGCCATCAGTTATCGTGGGGATGGCTACACCTTC.

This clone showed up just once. The CDR3 DNA is TGTGCCAGCAGCTCGCAGGACGGGGTCCCGGTCTTTGAAAAACTGTTTTTT. It yields the protein CASSSQDGVPVFEKLFF. The gene calls are TRBV9 and TRBJ1-4; D call uncertain. Germline CDR1 is SGDLS and CDR2 is YYNGEE. The CDR3 sequence is 17 residues long. The germline V and J ends were trimmed by 4 bases and 7 bases, with 23 bases remaining between them. Drawing the rest from reference TRBV9 and TRBJ1-4, the complete variable domain is DSGVTQTPKHLITATGQRVTLRCSPRSGDLSVYWYQQSLDQGLQFLIQYYNGEERAKGNILERFSAQQFPDLHSELNLSSLELGDSALYFCASSSQDGVPVFEKLFFGSGTQLSVL.

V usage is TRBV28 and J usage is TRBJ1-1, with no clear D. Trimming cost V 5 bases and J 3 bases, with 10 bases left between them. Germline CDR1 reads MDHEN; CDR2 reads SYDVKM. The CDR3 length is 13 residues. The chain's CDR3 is CASSATVYTEAFF. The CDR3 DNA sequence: TGTGCCAGCAGTGCGACGGTTTACACTGAAGCTTTCTTT.

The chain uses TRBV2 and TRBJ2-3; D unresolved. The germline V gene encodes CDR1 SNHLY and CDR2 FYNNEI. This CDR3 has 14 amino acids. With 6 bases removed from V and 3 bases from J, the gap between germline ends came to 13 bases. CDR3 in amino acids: CASRDPRRTDTQYF. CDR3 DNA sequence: TGTGCCAGCAGAGACCCTCGCAGGACAGATACGCAGTATTTT. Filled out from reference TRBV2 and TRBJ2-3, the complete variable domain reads EPEVTQTPSHQVTQMGQEVILRCVPISNHLYFYWYRQILGQKVEFLVSFYNNEISEKSEIFDDQFSVERPDGSNFTLKIRSTKLEDSAMYFCASRDPRRTDTQYFGPGTRLTVL.

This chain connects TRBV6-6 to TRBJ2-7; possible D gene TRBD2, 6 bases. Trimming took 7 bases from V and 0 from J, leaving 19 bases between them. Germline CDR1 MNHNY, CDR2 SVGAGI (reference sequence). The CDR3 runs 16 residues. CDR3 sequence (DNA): TGTGCCAGCACCCTCAATGGGGACTCCAACTCCTACGAGCAGTACTTC. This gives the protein CASTLNGDSNSYEQYF.

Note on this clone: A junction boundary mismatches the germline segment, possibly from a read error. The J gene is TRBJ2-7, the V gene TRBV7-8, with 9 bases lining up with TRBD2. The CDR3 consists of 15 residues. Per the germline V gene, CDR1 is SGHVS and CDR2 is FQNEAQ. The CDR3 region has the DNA TGTGCCAGCAGCCCGCGAGAGAGCGGGGGGTACGCGCAGTACTTC. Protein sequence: CASSPRESGGYAQYF. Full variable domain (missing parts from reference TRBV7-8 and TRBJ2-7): GAGVSQSPRYKVAKRGQDVALRCDPISGHVSLFWYQQALGQGPEFLTYFQNEAQLDKSGLPSDRFFAERPEGSVSTLKIQRTQQEDSAVYLCASSPRESGGYAQYFGPGTRLTVT.

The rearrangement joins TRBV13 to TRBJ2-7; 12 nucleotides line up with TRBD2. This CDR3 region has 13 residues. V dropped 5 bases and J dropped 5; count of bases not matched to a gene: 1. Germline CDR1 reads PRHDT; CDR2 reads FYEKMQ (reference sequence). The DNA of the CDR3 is TGTGCCAGCAGCCGGACTAGCGGGAACGAGCAGTACTTC. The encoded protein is CASSRTSGNEQYF.

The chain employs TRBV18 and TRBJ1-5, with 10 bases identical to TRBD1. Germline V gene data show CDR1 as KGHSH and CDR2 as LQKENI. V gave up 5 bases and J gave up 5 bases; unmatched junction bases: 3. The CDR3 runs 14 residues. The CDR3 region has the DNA TGTGCCAGCTCATTCGGACAGGGGGATCAGCCCCAGCATTTT. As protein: CASSFGQGDQPQHF.

The CDR3 spells CASSVVPGPGNTIYF. The CDR3 DNA reads TGTGCCAGCAGCGTAGTTCCAGGCCCGGGAAACACCATATATTTT. The V gene is TRBV9, the J gene TRBJ1-3; D is ambiguous. The germline gives CDR1 SGDLS, CDR2 YYNGEE. The germline V and J ends were trimmed by 0 bases and 4 bases, with 11 bases remaining between them. This CDR3 is 15 amino acids long.